This T cell receptor beta chain was profiled in a study of technical replicates of blood from several donors. The protocol was immunoSEQ multiplex PCR, while the TCRdb copy is restricted to in-frame clones and leaves out a portion. The sample has tens of thousands of clones; 85% to 95% are singletons. This CDR3 is built from 12 residues. J lost 6 bases, V lost 2 bases, and 0 bases had no gene match. Germline CDR1 is SEHNR and CDR2 is FQNEAQ (reference sequence). The chain employs TRBV7-9 and TRBJ1-2, with 7 bases matching TRBD1. The specimen was T cells isolated from PBMCs. The sequence was collected from a human donor in good health. The CDR3 reads CASSLTGDGYTF. For the CDR3, the DNA is TGTGCCAGCAGCTTAACAGGGGATGGCTACACCTTC.